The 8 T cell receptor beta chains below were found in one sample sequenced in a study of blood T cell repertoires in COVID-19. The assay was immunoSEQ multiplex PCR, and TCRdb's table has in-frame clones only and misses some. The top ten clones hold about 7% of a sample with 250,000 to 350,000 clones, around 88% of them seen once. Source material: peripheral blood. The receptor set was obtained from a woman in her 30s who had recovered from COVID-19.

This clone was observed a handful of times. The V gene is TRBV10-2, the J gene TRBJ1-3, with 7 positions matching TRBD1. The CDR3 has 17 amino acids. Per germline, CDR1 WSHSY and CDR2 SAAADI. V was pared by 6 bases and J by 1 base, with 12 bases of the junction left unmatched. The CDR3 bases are TGCGCCAGCAGCCACCTCCCGGGACAGCTTTCTGGAAACACCATATATTTT. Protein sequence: CASSHLPGQLSGNTIYF.

CDR3 in DNA: TGCGCCAGCAGCTTGGGGCGAAACAGGGTATCCCACAATGAGCAGTTCTTC. Its protein product is CASSLGRNRVSHNEQFF. The chain employs TRBV5-1 and TRBJ2-1, with D possibly being TRBD1 (6 bases). The CDR3 is 17 amino acids. The V gene's germline CDR1 is SGHRS and CDR2 YFSETQ. Trimming cost V 0 bases and J 5 bases, with 18 bases left between them. The whole variable domain, remainder taken from reference TRBV5-1 and TRBJ2-1, is KAGVTQTPRYLIKTRGQQVTLSCSPISGHRSVSWYQQTPGQGLQFLFEYFSETQRNKGNFPGRFSGRQFSNSRSEMNVSTLELGDSALYLCASSLGRNRVSHNEQFFGPGTRLTVL.

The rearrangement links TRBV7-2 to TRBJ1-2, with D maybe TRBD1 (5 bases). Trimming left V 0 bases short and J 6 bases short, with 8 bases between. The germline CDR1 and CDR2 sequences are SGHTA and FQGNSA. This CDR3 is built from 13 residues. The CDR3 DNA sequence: TGTGCCAGCAGCTTAGCCAGGGAGGATGGCTACACCTTC. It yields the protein CASSLAREDGYTF.

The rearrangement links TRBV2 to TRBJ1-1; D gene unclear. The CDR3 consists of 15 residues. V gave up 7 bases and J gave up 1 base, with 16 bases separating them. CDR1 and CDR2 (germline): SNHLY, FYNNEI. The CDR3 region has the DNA TGTGCCAGCACCTTGAGGCGGGCTTCGAACACTGAAGCTTTCTTT. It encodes CASTLRRASNTEAFF.

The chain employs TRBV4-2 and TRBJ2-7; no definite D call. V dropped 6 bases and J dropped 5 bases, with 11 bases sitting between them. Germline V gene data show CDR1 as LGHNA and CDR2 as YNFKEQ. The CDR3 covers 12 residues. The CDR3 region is CASSPASDEQYF. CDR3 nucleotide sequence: TGTGCCAGCAGTCCCGCCAGTGACGAGCAGTACTTC.

Here the CDR3 reads CASSPPGREKLFF. In DNA form, the CDR3 reads TGTGCCAGCAGTCCCCCTGGGAGGGAAAAACTGTTTTTT. The chain recombines TRBV27 with TRBJ1-4; D gene unclear. Germline CDR1 is MNHEY and CDR2 is SMNVEV (reference sequence). V lost 5 bases, J lost 8 bases, and 12 bases lay in between. CDR3 length: 13 residues.

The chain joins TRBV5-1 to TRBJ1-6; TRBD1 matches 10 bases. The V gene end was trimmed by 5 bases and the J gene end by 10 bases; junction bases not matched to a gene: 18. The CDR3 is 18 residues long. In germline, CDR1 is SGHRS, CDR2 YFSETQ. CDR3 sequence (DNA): TGCGCCAGCAGGTATTATTACGGGACAGGGGAATCCTCATCACCCCTCCACTTT. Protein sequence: CASRYYYGTGESSSPLHF.

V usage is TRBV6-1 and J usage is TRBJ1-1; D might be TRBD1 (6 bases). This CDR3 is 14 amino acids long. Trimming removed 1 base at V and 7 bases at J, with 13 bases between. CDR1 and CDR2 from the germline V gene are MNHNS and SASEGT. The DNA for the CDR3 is TGTGCCAGCAGTGAAGTGGGACACCCTGATGAAGCTTTCTTT. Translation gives CASSEVGHPDEAFF.